This is a list of T cell receptor beta chains from one sample in a study of technical replicates of blood from a few donors. Sequencing was performed with immunoSEQ multiplex PCR; in TCRdb, only in-frame clones are kept and a portion is missing. This sample has tens of thousands of clones, with 94% found just once. The sequenced sample consisted of T cells isolated from PBMCs. These receptors were taken from a human donor in good health. Both conserved end residues are part of each CDR3. A D gene is named only where the DNA matches it firmly. A row's size may be missing; if present it is once, few, many or a size class.

D	V	size	J	DNA	CDR3
NA	TRBV27	NA	TRBJ1-1	TGTGCCAGCAGTCCCCGGTCTTTAGCGGGCACTGAAGCTTTCTTT	CASSPRSLAGTEAFF
TRBD2	TRBV29-1	NA	TRBJ2-7	TGCAGCGTTGTGGCTAGCGGGGGGGGCTACGAGCAGTACTTC	CSVVASGGGYEQYF
TRBD1	TRBV7-2	NA	TRBJ1-2	TGTGCCAGCAGCTTGGGCAGGGGGCGCGTTAACTATGGCTACACCTTC	CASSLGRGRVNYGYTF
NA	TRBV19	NA	TRBJ1-4	TGTGCCAGTAGTACAGGGGTATTAGATGAAAAACTGTTTTTT	CASSTGVLDEKLFF
TRBD1	TRBV5-1	NA	TRBJ1-2	TGCGCCAGCAGGCAGGGGGCGCGAGAGGATGGCTACACCTTC	CASRQGAREDGYTF
TRBD1	TRBV18	NA	TRBJ2-7	TGTGCCAGCTCACCCAGGGACAGGGGGCTCTACGAGCAGTACTTC	CASSPRDRGLYEQYF
TRBD1	TRBV9	once	TRBJ1-2	TGTGCCAGCAGCGTAGGGACAGGGAGTTACTATGGCTACACCTTC	CASSVGTGSYYGYTF
NA	TRBV6-5	NA	TRBJ2-1	TGTGCCAGCAGTTACTCGACCAGGTATGAGCAGTTCTTC	CASSYSTRYEQFF
NA	TRBV28	NA	TRBJ2-4	TGTGCCAGCAGTCTTCCAAGGGGGATTCCTTTTAAAGCTCTAGCCAAAAACATTCAGTACTTC	CASSLPRGIPFKALAKNIQYF
NA	TRBV9	once	TRBJ1-3	TGTGCCAGCAGCCCCGATGGAGGCAACACCATATATTTT	CASSPDGGNTIYF
NA	TRBV6-6	NA	TRBJ2-7	TGTGCCAGCAGTCAACGGTACGAGCAGTACTTC	CASSQRYEQYF
TRBD1	TRBV18	NA	TRBJ1-1	TGTGCCAGCTCACCAGGGACAGGGGGCGCGGCTAACACTGAAGCTTTCTTT	CASSPGTGGAANTEAFF
NA	TRBV5-6	NA	TRBJ1-2	TGTGCCAGCAGCCAGGGATCCCATTACGGCTACACCTTC	CASSQGSHYGYTF
TRBD1	TRBV9	once	TRBJ2-7	TGTGCCAGCAGCAAAACAGGGGGCCTCTACGAGCAGTACTTC	CASSKTGGLYEQYF
NA	TRBV5-1	NA	TRBJ1-1	TGCGCCAGCAGCTTAACTGGGAACACTGAAGCTTTCTTT	CASSLTGNTEAFF
NA	TRBV19	NA	TRBJ2-7	TGTGCCAGTAGTATACAGGGCTCCTACGAGCAGTACTTC	CASSIQGSYEQYF
NA	TRBV18	NA	TRBJ2-3	TGTGCCAGCTCACCCAAAGATACGCAGTATTTT	CASSPKDTQYF
NA	TRBV18	NA	TRBJ1-1	TGTGCCAGCTCACCACTCGAACAGGGACTGAACACTGAAGCTTTCTTT	CASSPLEQGLNTEAFF
NA	TRBV19	NA	TRBJ1-3	TGTGCCAGTAGTATCCTACAGTTCTCTGGAAACACCATATATTTT	CASSILQFSGNTIYF
TRBD1	TRBV5-1	NA	TRBJ1-5	TGCGCCAGCAGCTTGGGACAGGGCACGAATCAGCCCCAGCATTTT	CASSLGQGTNQPQHF
TRBD2	TRBV5-1	NA	TRBJ2-5	TGCGCCAGCAGCTTTCTAGCGGGAGCAGGAGAGACCCAGTACTTC	CASSFLAGAGETQYF
TRBD1	TRBV6-5	NA	TRBJ1-2	TGTGCCAGCACCTCATCCGGGACAGGACTTTATGGCTACACCTTC	CASTSSGTGLYGYTF
NA	TRBV29-1	NA	TRBJ1-3	TGCAGCGTTGAAGAAGGAGGTTGGGGCACCATATATTTT	CSVEEGGWGTIYF
TRBD1	TRBV5-4	NA	TRBJ2-7	TGTGCCAGCAGGAGGACAGGGGATTACGAGCAGTACTTC	CASRRTGDYEQYF
TRBD1	TRBV5-4	NA	TRBJ2-5	TGTGCCAGCAGTCCTAGGGACAGCCAAGAGACCCAGTACTTC	CASSPRDSQETQYF
TRBD2	TRBV2	once	TRBJ2-5	TGTGCCAGCCCAGCTAGCGGGAGGAAAGAGACCCAGTACTTC	CASPASGRKETQYF
TRBD2	TRBV7-8	NA	TRBJ2-3	TGTGCCAGCAGCCCCCATCCTAGCGGAAGCACAGATACGCAGTATTTT	CASSPHPSGSTDTQYF
TRBD2	TRBV5-6	NA	TRBJ2-1	TGTGCCAGCAGCTGGCCGGGACTAGCGGGAGGAGGCAGCTACAATGAGCAGTTCTTC	CASSWPGLAGGGSYNEQFF
NA	TRBV7-9	NA	TRBJ1-2	TGTGCCAGCAGCAACCGGGGAGCCCTCCATGGCTACACCTTC	CASSNRGALHGYTF
TRBD1	TRBV27	NA	TRBJ1-5	TGTGCCAGCAGTTTGACAGGGGCCAATCAGCCCCAGCATTTT	CASSLTGANQPQHF
NA	TRBV5-1	NA	TRBJ1-1	TGCGCCAGCACCCAGGAGGGGCGAGTGGGTGAAGCTTTCTTT	CASTQEGRVGEAFF
TRBD1	TRBV7-9	NA	TRBJ2-4	TGTGCCACCCTCGGGACAGGGGATCCTCTTGGGGTAAACATTCAGTACTTC	CATLGTGDPLGVNIQYF
NA	TRBV19	NA	TRBJ2-1	TGTGCCAGTAGTTTCGGGGTATGGGGCTACAATGAGCAGTTCTTC	CASSFGVWGYNEQFF
TRBD1	TRBV7-9	NA	TRBJ1-2	TGTGCCAGCAGCTCAGTCCGGGACAGGGAGCACGGTGGCTACACCTTC	CASSSVRDREHGGYTF
NA	TRBV19	NA	TRBJ1-1	TGTGCCAGTAGTAGCCAGGGAGGGGGAACTGAAGCTTTCTTT	CASSSQGGGTEAFF
TRBD1	TRBV29-1	NA	TRBJ2-7	TGCAGCGTTGAAGGGGTGGGGACAGGGGACTACGAGCAGTACTTC	CSVEGVGTGDYEQYF
TRBD1	TRBV27	NA	TRBJ1-3	TGTGCCAGCAGTCCCGGGACAGTTGAAATCTCTGGAAACACCATATATTTT	CASSPGTVEISGNTIYF
TRBD2	TRBV2	NA	TRBJ2-3	TGTGCCAGCAGTGAAGGTCGCCGACTAGCGGCGGGGGATACGCAGTATTTT	CASSEGRRLAAGDTQYF
NA	TRBV5-4	NA	TRBJ1-1	TGTGCCAGCAGCCTGGCTCCGGGGTACAAAACTGAAGCTTTCTTT	CASSLAPGYKTEAFF
NA	TRBV13	NA	TRBJ2-7	TGTGCCAGCAGCCCACCAGGACTCTACGAGCAGTACTTC	CASSPPGLYEQYF
TRBD2	TRBV19	NA	TRBJ2-1	TGTGCCAGTTCCGGCGGGAGGGACTACAATGAGCAGTTCTTC	CASSGGRDYNEQFF
NA	TRBV7-6	NA	TRBJ2-1	TGTGCCAGCAGCTTAACTAGCAGCTACAATGAGCAGTTCTTC	CASSLTSSYNEQFF
TRBD2	TRBV2	NA	TRBJ2-7	TGTGCCAGCAGTAAAGGGACTAGCGGCCCCTACGAGCAGTACTTC	CASSKGTSGPYEQYF
NA	TRBV4-1	NA	TRBJ1-1	TGCGCCAGCAGCCAAGGACCTATACAGGTGAACACTGAAGCTTTCTTT	CASSQGPIQVNTEAFF